Listed here are 29 T cell receptor beta chains from one sample, sequenced in a study of T cells in Graves' hyperthyroidism and ophthalmopathy. Amplification of TCR beta CDR3 regions was performed using RNA transcripts as template. First-round RT-PCR targeting the TCR CDR3 was performed with the HTBI primer set. In TCRdb, the multiplex PCR reads were re-called with MiXCR into one record per CDR3 protein. The repertoire consists of hundreds of thousands of distinct CDR3 sequences, with nearly 20% occurring once and the leading ten covering 45% to 50%. Sequencing input: blood. The receptors originated from a man in his forties with Graves' ophthalmopathy.

This clonotype has ten or more counts. This sequence joins TRBV4-1 and TRBJ2-1; D not resolved. Germline V lookup: CDR1 MGHRA, CDR2 YSYEKL. Trimming removed 1 base from V and 10 bases from J, with 11 bases in between. The CDR3 spans 13 residues. In nucleotides, the CDR3 is TGCGCCAGCAGCCAAGTAAAACTAACAGAGCAGTTCTTC. Translating it yields CASSQVKLTEQFF.

This clonotype was detected only once. The chain has TRBV7-9 and TRBJ1-4; a possible D gene is TRBD1 (5 bases). CDR3 size: 17 residues. V shed 5 bases and J shed 4 bases, with 20 bases lying between them. The germline CDR1 and CDR2 sequences are SEHNR and FQNEAQ (reference sequence). This CDR3 is CASSQWGRQRGNEKLFF. CDR3 nucleotide sequence: TGTGCCAGCAGCCAGTGGGGCAGACAACGGGGTAATGAAAAACTGTTTTTT.

The genes are TRBV11-2 and TRBJ1-2, with D perhaps TRBD1 (6 bases). The germline V gene encodes CDR1 SGHAT and CDR2 FQNNGV. This CDR3 is 13 amino acids long. V was shortened by 5 bases and J by 4 bases, with 11 bases between the two germline ends. The CDR3 sequence: CASSPQDSYGYTF. The CDR3 coding sequence is TGTGCCAGCAGCCCCCAGGACAGCTATGGCTACACCTTC.

The chain is built from TRBV20-1 and TRBJ2-5; D is possibly TRBD2 (6 bases). The CDR3 runs 15 residues. Trimming took off 5 bases at V and 9 bases at J, with 25 bases between the two ends. CDR1 DFQATT and CDR2 SNEGSKA come from the germline V gene (reference sequence). The CDR3 protein is CSAYKFRDSQDAQYF. The CDR3 DNA is TGCAGTGCTTATAAATTCCGGGACTCCCAGGACGCCCAGTACTTC.

This clonotype was recorded many times. The J gene is TRBJ2-1, the V gene TRBV20-1, with a tentative D call TRBD2 (6 bases). Trimming shortened V by 6 bases and J by 2 bases, and 14 bases separated the two germline ends. Germline assignment: CDR1 DFQATT and CDR2 SNEGSKA (reference sequence). This CDR3 has 14 residues. The CDR3 loop reads CSANKDYPYNEQFF. The CDR3 nucleotides are TGCAGTGCCAACAAGGACTACCCCTACAATGAGCAGTTCTTC.

V gene TRBV27 combines with J gene TRBJ1-1, with D unclear. CDR1 and CDR2 from the germline V gene are MNHEY and SMNVEV (reference sequence). Deletions cut 3 bases from V and 0 bases from J, with 8 bases between. The CDR3 is made up of 14 amino acids. The CDR3 region is CASSFSGMNTEAFF. The CDR3 region has the DNA TGTGCCAGCAGTTTTTCCGGGATGAACACTGAAGCTTTCTTT.

The chain is built from TRBV5-1 and TRBJ2-3; D possibly corresponds to TRBD2 (6 bases). The length of the CDR3 is 15 residues. Per germline, CDR1 SGHRS and CDR2 YFSETQ. V shed 4 bases and J shed 3 bases, with 15 bases lying between them. The CDR3, as DNA: TGCGCCAGCAGCATACAGACTAGAAGAACAGATACGCAGTATTTT. Protein product: CASSIQTRRTDTQYF.

This clonotype was seen repeatedly, ten times or more. The chain couples TRBV7-8 to TRBJ2-7; perhaps D is TRBD1 or TRBD2 (5 bases each). Germline CDR1 SGHVS, CDR2 FQNEAQ. Deletions cut 5 bases from V and 1 base from J, with 12 bases between. The length of the CDR3 is 14 residues. Here the CDR3 reads CASSERDESYEQYF. The CDR3 coding sequence is TGTGCCAGCAGCGAGAGGGACGAATCCTACGAGCAGTACTTC.

This rearrangement joins TRBV5-1 to TRBJ2-1; D unclear. V lost 0 bases and J lost 2, with 6 bases in between. CDR1 and CDR2 (germline): SGHRS, YFSETQ. This CDR3 has 14 residues. Here the CDR3 reads CASSLAPAYNEQFF. The CDR3 nucleotides are TGCGCCAGCAGCTTGGCTCCAGCCTACAATGAGCAGTTCTTC.

A remark on this clonotype: Compared with germline, one end of the junction differs, possibly owing to a read error. The chain employs TRBV7-7 and TRBJ2-1; D is unclear. The germline gives CDR1 SSHAT, CDR2 FNYEAQ (reference sequence). The CDR3 totals 14 residues. The CDR3 protein is CASSLDPLRNEQFF. CDR3 in DNA: TGTGCTAGCAGCTTAGACCCACTAAGGAATGAGCAGTTCTTC.

The rearrangement links TRBV5-4 to TRBJ2-7, with D possibly being TRBD2 (6 bases). CDR3 length: 15 amino acids. Germline V CDR1 and CDR2: SGHNT, YYREEE (reference sequence). V was clipped by 4 bases and J by 2 bases, with 16 bases between them. The CDR3 bases are TGTGCCAGCAGCCTAAATGGCGGGAAGACCTACGAGCAGTACTTC. Protein sequence: CASSLNGGKTYEQYF.

This clonotype was seen ten or more times. The genes are TRBV30 and TRBJ1-2, with D possibly being TRBD1 (5 bases). The CDR3 length is 12 residues. Per the germline V gene, CDR1 is GTSNPN and CDR2 is SVGIG (reference sequence). This CDR3 reads CACTRDGYGYTF. The CDR3 DNA reads TGTGCTTGTACCCGGGACGGCTATGGCTACACCTTC.

The rearrangement links TRBV28 to TRBJ2-1; D remains unclear. The germline V gene encodes CDR1 MDHEN and CDR2 SYDVKM. This CDR3 has 16 amino acids. Trimming stripped 6 bases from V and 1 base from J, with 16 bases between. CDR3 DNA sequence: TGTGCCAGCAGCCAAGTTGTGGCAGCTTCCTACAATGAGCAGTTCTTC. Amino acid sequence: CASSQVVAASYNEQFF.

V and J are TRBV18 and TRBJ2-3; D is ambiguous. The length of the CDR3 is 17 residues. The germline V gene has CDR1 KGHSH and CDR2 LQKENI. The V and J ends lost 3 bases and 2 bases respectively, with 18 bases between them. The CDR3: CASSPSLTQSHTDTQYF. The CDR3 DNA follows: TGTGCCAGCTCACCTTCACTGACACAAAGTCACACAGATACGCAGTATTTT.

This clonotype was seen at least ten times. The rearrangement uses TRBV5-1 and TRBJ2-7; TRBD2 aligns across 8 bases. V lost 1 base to trimming and J lost 3 bases; unmatched junction nucleotides: 3. There are 14 residues in the CDR3. The germline V gene encodes CDR1 SGHRS and CDR2 YFSETQ. CDR3 sequence (DNA): TGCGCCAGCAGCTTGCGGGAGGGCCTCTACGAGCAGTACTTC. Translation: CASSLREGLYEQYF.

In its sample, this clonotype was seen once. At one end, the junction sequence differs from germline, possibly due to a read error. V gene TRBV5-6 combines with J gene TRBJ1-1; D gene ambiguous. This CDR3 has 14 amino acids. The V gene's germline CDR1 is SGHDT and CDR2 YYEEEE. CDR3 bases: TGTGCCAACAGCTCCTCCCTCTTGAACACTGAAGCTTTCTTT. Residues: CANSSSLLNTEAFF. Full variable domain (outside the CDR3, taken from reference TRBV5-6 and TRBJ1-1): DAGVTQSPTHLIKTRGQQVTLRCSPKSGHDTVSWYQQALGQGPQFIFQYYEEEERQRGNFPDRFSGHQFPNYSSELNVNALLLGDSALYLCANSSSLLNTEAFFGQGTRLTVV.

The chain carries TRBV4-2 and TRBJ2-7; 11 nucleotides line up with TRBD2. There are 17 residues in the CDR3. The trim removed 0 bases at V and 6 bases at J, leaving 10 bases unmatched. The germline V gene has CDR1 LGHNA and CDR2 YNFKEQ. This CDR3 is CASSQDRALAGVSEQYF. DNA for the CDR3: TGTGCCAGCAGCCAAGATCGGGCACTAGCGGGGGTGAGCGAGCAGTACTTC.

This clonotype was seen ten or more times. This chain connects TRBV30 to TRBJ2-7, with TRBD2 matching 7 bases. There are 13 residues in the CDR3. The germline V gene encodes CDR1 GTSNPN and CDR2 SVGIG (reference sequence). CDR3 in amino acids: CAALDGGSYEQYF. In nucleotides, the CDR3 is TGTGCTGCCCTTGACGGGGGGTCCTACGAGCAGTACTTC.

This clonotype came up many times. This rearrangement joins TRBV12-3 or TRBV12-4 to TRBJ1-1, with D possibly being TRBD1 (5 bases). V lost 6 bases and J lost 1, with 18 bases in between. This CDR3 comprises 16 residues. The CDR3 DNA is TGTGCCAGCAGCCCCAGGGCTTGGGCTTCGAACACTGAAGCTTTCTTT. It yields the protein CASSPRAWASNTEAFF.

This clonotype was seen ten or more times. In DNA form, the CDR3 reads TGTGCCAGCAGTTTGCGGGTCGCCTACGAGCAGTACTTC. Its protein is CASSLRVAYEQYF. The chain links TRBV27 to TRBJ2-7, with a tentative D call TRBD2 (5 bases). V shed 3 bases and J shed 2 bases, with 8 bases lying between them. The length of the CDR3 is 13 residues. Germline lookup yields CDR1 MNHEY and CDR2 SMNVEV (reference sequence).

This clonotype was seen a few times. This chain links TRBV7-9 with TRBJ2-7, with 8 positions matching TRBD1. The CDR3 is made up of 16 amino acids. The germline V gene has CDR1 SEHNR and CDR2 FQNEAQ (reference sequence). Trimming at V came to 5 bases and at J to 3 bases, leaving 12 bases not matched to a gene. CDR3 loop: CASSDSDQGAFYEQYF. CDR3 bases: TGTGCCAGCAGCGATTCCGACCAGGGGGCATTCTACGAGCAGTACTTC.

This clonotype has more than one count but fewer than ten. The chain carries TRBV6-1 and TRBJ2-2, with 8 positions matching TRBD2. Germline CDR1 and CDR2: MNHNS and SASEGT. The CDR3 is 16 amino acids. V was pared by 7 bases and J by 4 bases, with 11 bases of the junction left unmatched. The CDR3 sequence is CASTPQREWGTGELFF. CDR3 DNA sequence: TGTGCCAGCACCCCTCAGCGGGAGTGGGGCACCGGGGAGCTGTTTTTT.

The chain employs TRBV5-1 and TRBJ2-5; no firm D call. Germline V gene data show CDR1 as SGHRS and CDR2 as YFSETQ. The CDR3 spans 15 residues. V was pared by 1 base and J by 1 base, with 11 bases between. CDR3 loop: CASSLSLQIQETQYF. The CDR3, as DNA: TGCGCCAGCAGCTTGAGCCTACAGATCCAAGAGACCCAGTACTTC.

This clonotype has more than one count but fewer than ten. In DNA form, the CDR3 reads TGCAGTGCTAGATCATCGGACAGGGGGCGAGAGACCCAGTACTTC. Protein: CSARSSDRGRETQYF. V usage is TRBV20-1 and J usage is TRBJ2-5; 11 positions agree with TRBD1. Trimming cost V 2 bases and J 4 bases; bases outside gene matches: 6. The CDR3 has 15 residues. The germline V gene has CDR1 DFQATT and CDR2 SNEGSKA (reference sequence).

This chain joins TRBV6-1 and TRBJ1-2; 7 nucleotides align to TRBD1. Germline-derived CDR1 and CDR2 are MNHNS and SASEGT. The CDR3 contains 16 residues. Losses at the gene ends were 8 bases for V and 3 bases for J; bases not matched to a gene: 15. CDR3 bases: TGTGCCAGCCGTAGGGCCGGGACAGCCGAGGACTATGGCTACACCTTC. This gives the protein CASRRAGTAEDYGYTF.

The chain combines TRBV6-1 with TRBJ1-4; a possible D gene is TRBD1 (5 bases). Germline CDR1 reads MNHNS; CDR2 reads SASEGT. This CDR3 spans 16 amino acids. Trimming cost V 0 bases and J 10 bases, with 18 bases left between them. The CDR3 loop reads CASSEALNPRDGKLFF. The DNA for the CDR3 is TGTGCCAGCAGTGAAGCGCTTAATCCCAGGGACGGAAAACTGTTTTTT.

In DNA form, the CDR3 reads TGCAGTGCTCTGACTAGTTGGCCCCGAGACGAGCAGTACTTC. Its translation is CSALTSWPRDEQYF. This chain uses TRBV20-1 with TRBJ2-7, with D maybe TRBD2 (6 bases). V shed 5 bases and J shed 5 bases, with 19 bases lying between them. Germline assignment: CDR1 DFQATT and CDR2 SNEGSKA (reference sequence). The CDR3 is 14 amino acids.

The table lists this clonotype with many counts. The rearrangement uses TRBV2 and TRBJ1-1; D is unclear. V was pared by 1 base and J by 0 bases, with 6 bases between. This CDR3 comprises 14 residues. In germline, CDR1 is SNHLY, CDR2 FYNNEI. CDR3 coding DNA: TGTGCCAGCAGTGAAGGGCAGATGAACACTGAAGCTTTCTTT. Residues: CASSEGQMNTEAFF.

This clonotype was counted only a few times. This chain joins TRBV18 and TRBJ2-7; 7 bases fit TRBD2. The CDR3 spans 15 residues. J lost 4 bases, V lost 1 base, and 7 bases had no gene match. The germline gives CDR1 KGHSH, CDR2 LQKENI. The CDR3 region is CASSPRAGAGYEQYF. CDR3 sequence (DNA): TGTGCCAGCTCACCACGTGCGGGAGCGGGGTACGAGCAGTACTTC.